This T cell receptor (beta chain) comes out of a study of Ad26.COV2.S vaccination and SARS-CoV-2 variants. Overall study context: Intramuscular Ad26.COV2.S at 5x10^10 or 1x10^11 viral particles.

V lost 1 base to trimming and J lost 5 bases, with 20 bases between them. The CDR3 is made up of 17 amino acids. Germline lookup yields CDR1 MGHRA and CDR2 YSYEKL. TCRdb keeps only in-frame clones here, not all; method: immunoSEQ multiplex PCR. Seen here are a few hundred thousand clones, 83% observed once, and the top ten hold about 8%. Treatment: over 15 received Ad26.COV2.S at low or high dose, single or two shots; a few received placebo; per-sample allocation not given. It was on day 63 after the first vaccine or placebo injection that samples were taken. Vaccination employed an Ad26 vector expressing the Wuhan-strain SARS-CoV-2 spike.

This TCR came from a person between 18 and 65 years old who received the Ad26.COV2.S COVID-19 vaccine or a placebo. The V and J genes are TRBV4-1 and TRBJ2-5; D not resolved. The sample consisted of peripheral blood, taken in a trial of Ad26.COV2.S vaccine versus placebo. The CDR3 DNA reads as TGCGCCAGCAGCCAAGTAGGAAAAGCACGAGGTCCGGAGACCCAGTACTTC. Translated, it gives CASSQVGKARGPETQYF.